The next 31 T cell receptor beta chains were all read from a single sample in a study of Graves' ophthalmopathy and Graves' hyperthyroidism (dated by TCRdb to between 2017 and 2018). Sequenced using an Illumina HiSeq 2000. For repertoire sequencing, TCR beta CDR3 regions were amplified from RNA transcripts. HTBI primers and the Qiagen OneStep RT-PCR kit were used in a first-round RT-PCR, which was followed by a second-round multiplex PCR, size selection and purification. The public reads were reanalyzed by TCRdb: fastp trimming at Q25, MiXCR alignment, in-frame beta chains only. Entries are consolidated by CDR3 protein sequence, retaining the most common genes and DNA. The sample includes about 1.2 million distinct CDR3 sequences, with 36% observed a single time. Together, the top ten hold 11% of the sample. The sequencing input was peripheral blood or thyroid tissue (not recorded which). The receptor set was obtained from an adult man with Graves' hyperthyroidism.

This chain joins TRBV10-3 and TRBJ2-5, with 8 bases that match TRBD1. V shed 3 bases and J 4 bases; nucleotides not matched to a gene: 7. Germline CDR1 and CDR2: ENHRY and SYGVKD. This CDR3 region has 15 residues. The CDR3 loop is CAISDSDRARETQYF. CDR3 bases: TGTGCCATCAGTGATTCGGACAGGGCGCGAGAGACCCAGTACTTC.

The chain links TRBV7-2 to TRBJ2-2, with 10 bases aligning to TRBD2. J gave up 6 bases and V 0 bases, and 4 bases lay outside the gene matches. There are 16 residues in the CDR3. From germline, CDR1 is SGHTA and CDR2 FQGNSA. CDR3 sequence: CASSLAPAGGAGELFF. As DNA, the CDR3 is TGTGCCAGCAGCTTAGCGCCAGCGGGAGGGGCCGGGGAGCTGTTTTTT.

This clonotype appeared a few times. J is TRBJ2-3 and V is TRBV20-1; D remains unclear. The CDR3 is made up of 17 amino acids. Germline CDR1 reads DFQATT; CDR2 reads SNEGSKA (reference sequence). The ends were cut back, 3 bases at V and 2 bases at J, with 21 bases in the middle. The CDR3 nucleotides read TGCAGTGCTAGGGCCTTGGACGGCCGAACTTTCACAGATACGCAGTATTTT. Translated: CSARALDGRTFTDTQYF.

In this sample, this clonotype turned up many times. This chain connects TRBV5-4 to TRBJ1-2, with unresolved D. Trimming removed 1 base at V and 6 bases at J, with 16 bases between. Germline lookup yields CDR1 SGHNT and CDR2 YYREEE (reference sequence). This CDR3 comprises 15 residues. The DNA for the CDR3 is TGTGCCAGCAGCTTGTATCAGGACGGACGTAATGGCTACACCTTC. Residues: CASSLYQDGRNGYTF.

This clonotype was counted only a few times. V usage is TRBV28 and J usage is TRBJ2-7; 7 bases are a match to TRBD1. The germline V gene encodes CDR1 MDHEN and CDR2 SYDVKM. The CDR3 sequence is 14 residues long. Germline trimming cut 7 bases from V and 3 bases from J; bases unmatched to any gene: 9. The CDR3 DNA sequence: TGTGCCAGCACCCAACAGGGGCGATTCTACGAGCAGTACTTC. Its protein is CASTQQGRFYEQYF.

This clonotype was picked up many times. The rearrangement links TRBV20-1 to TRBJ1-2; D is possibly TRBD1 (6 bases). Trimming shortened V by 3 bases and J by 6 bases, and 11 bases separated the two germline ends. Looked up from germline, CDR1 is DFQATT and CDR2 is SNEGSKA (reference sequence). The CDR3 spans 12 residues. The CDR3 here is CSASPRGDGYTF. As DNA, the CDR3 is TGCAGTGCTAGTCCCAGGGGAGATGGCTACACCTTC.

In the case of this clonotype: A much more abundant neighbour one base away suggests this may be a read error. This chain uses TRBV9 with TRBJ2-2, with a tentative D call TRBD2 (5 bases). Germline V gene sequence: CDR1 SGDLS, CDR2 YYNGEE. The CDR3 consists of 16 residues. CDR3 bases: TGTGCCAGCAGCGTAGATGGTTCGAGGCTCACCGGGGAGCTGCTTTTT. This gives the protein CASSVDGSRLTGELLF. Full variable domain (remainder filled in from reference TRBV9 and TRBJ2-2): DSGVTQTPKHLITATGQRVTLRCSPRSGDLSVYWYQQSLDQGLQFLIQYYNGEERAKGNILERFSAQQFPDLHSELNLSSLELGDSALYFCASSVDGSRLTGELLFGEGSRLTVL.

The rearrangement joins TRBV7-9 to TRBJ1-1; 9 nucleotides match TRBD1. The CDR3 length is 15 residues. V was pared by 6 bases and J by 5 bases, with 10 bases of the junction left unmatched. Germline-derived CDR1 and CDR2 are SEHNR and FQNEAQ (reference sequence). The CDR3 sequence is CASSQARGTGTEAFF. The CDR3 bases are TGTGCCAGCAGTCAAGCTAGGGGGACAGGGACTGAAGCTTTCTTT.

As for this clonotype: One junction end does not reproduce the germline sequence, and a read error may be involved. The chain uses TRBV5-6 and TRBJ1-6; possible D gene TRBD1, 6 bases. This CDR3 has 14 amino acids. Germline CDR1 and CDR2: SGHDT and YYEEEE. CDR3: CASSPGQPNSPPHF. The CDR3 nucleotides read TGTGCCAGCAGCCCTGGACAGCCAAATTCACCCCCCCACTTT.

This clonotype was seen a few times. The chain employs TRBV7-9 and TRBJ2-6; D is perhaps TRBD1 (6 bases). Germline assignment: CDR1 SEHNR and CDR2 FQNEAQ (reference sequence). This CDR3 has 18 amino acids. Trimming cost V 1 base and J 2 bases, with 15 bases left between them. The CDR3 is CASSLGVGGRTGANVLTF. CDR3 in DNA: TGTGCCAGCAGCTTAGGAGTAGGGGGTCGGACTGGGGCCAACGTCCTGACTTTC.

The CDR3 loop is CSVDGTGGLFF. CDR3 DNA: TGCAGCGTTGATGGGACAGGGGGGCTTTTCTTT. The chain links TRBV29-1 to TRBJ1-1; 11 bases match TRBD1. Germline loops: CDR1 SQVTM, CDR2 ANQGSEA. V shed 3 bases, J shed 13 bases, and the junction held 4 bases outside the gene matches. This CDR3 is built from 11 residues.

This clonotype was seen at least ten times. The CDR3: CASSEGGAGNTEAFF. The CDR3 DNA sequence: TGTGCCAGCAGCGAGGGGGGGGCGGGAAACACTGAAGCTTTCTTT. The chain joins TRBV7-2 to TRBJ1-1, with D possibly being TRBD1 (6 bases). This CDR3 is built from 15 residues. Germline CDR1 reads SGHTA; CDR2 reads FQGNSA. Trimming took off 5 bases at V and 2 bases at J, with 15 bases between the two ends.

The rearrangement links TRBV4-1 to TRBJ1-5; 7 nucleotides match TRBD1. The CDR3 extends over 15 amino acids. Trimming at V came to 0 bases and at J to 14 bases, leaving 13 bases not matched to a gene. The germline V gene encodes CDR1 MGHRA and CDR2 YSYEKL. CDR3 nucleotides: TGCGCCAGCAGCCAAGATATGAACAGGGGTTCCTACGAGCATTTT. Encoded protein: CASSQDMNRGSYEHF.

J is TRBJ1-2 and V is TRBV5-1; weak D call: TRBD1 (5 bases). CDR3 length: 16 amino acids. The V and J ends lost 4 bases and 0 bases respectively, with 16 bases between them. The germline V gene encodes CDR1 SGHRS and CDR2 YFSETQ. The CDR3 DNA reads as TGCGCCAGCAGCCTGCAAGGGGAACGCCCTAACTATGGCTACACCTTC. Translated: CASSLQGERPNYGYTF.

This sequence joins TRBV10-3 and TRBJ1-2; tentative D call: TRBD1 (5 bases). The CDR3 is 16 residues long. Germline CDR1 is ENHRY and CDR2 is SYGVKD. V gave up 10 bases and J gave up 8 bases, with 29 bases separating them. This chain's CDR3 is CASSREGVWQGGGYTF. Here the CDR3 DNA reads TGTGCCAGCAGCCGAGAAGGGGTGTGGCAGGGAGGCGGCTACACCTTC.

As for this clonotype: A much larger clone differs from this one at a single base, so this may be a read error. The rearrangement uses TRBV7-9 and TRBJ1-1; D might be TRBD1 (5 bases). CDR3 length: 13 residues. V dropped 4 bases and J dropped 10 bases, with 16 bases sitting between them. Germline V gene lookup returns CDR1 SEHNR and CDR2 FQNEAQ (reference sequence). CDR3 coding DNA: TGTGCCAGCAGCTCCTATAGTGGTAGGGGAGCTTTCTTT. This sequence encodes CASSSYSGRGAFF.

The chain couples TRBV7-9 to TRBJ1-2, with D perhaps matching TRBD1 (5 bases). Trimming removed 8 bases at V and 8 bases at J, with 27 bases between. The germline gives CDR1 SEHNR, CDR2 FQNEAQ (reference sequence). The CDR3 is 16 amino acids. The CDR3 DNA sequence: TGTGCCAGCTCACCACCCTCTGAGAGGGCTTGGGGGGGCTACACCTTC. Translation gives CASSPPSERAWGGYTF.

The chain is built from TRBV25-1 and TRBJ1-1; D call uncertain. CDR1 MGHDK and CDR2 SYGVNS come from the germline V gene. This CDR3 region has 15 residues. V was cut by 5 bases and J by 3 bases, with 16 bases left in between. Written as DNA, the CDR3 is TGTGCCAGCAGTTTAGCGGGGAAGGGTGACACTGAAGCTTTCTTT. Its protein is CASSLAGKGDTEAFF.

The J gene is TRBJ2-7, the V gene TRBV9; 12 bases map to TRBD2. V lost 4 bases, J lost 7 bases, and 9 bases stayed unmatched. The CDR3 totals 15 residues. Germline CDR1 and CDR2: SGDLS and YYNGEE. The CDR3 is CASSQALAGGREQYF. The DNA of the CDR3 is TGTGCCAGCAGCCAAGCCCTAGCGGGAGGGCGAGAGCAGTACTTC.

With respect to this clonotype: Compared with germline, one end of the junction differs, possibly owing to a read error. The chain links TRBV10-2 to TRBJ1-5; TRBD1 matches 12 bases. Germline V lookup: CDR1 WSHSY, CDR2 SAAADI. This CDR3 is 15 amino acids long. CDR3: CVTSRDRGRNQPQHF. The CDR3 region has the DNA TGTGTCACAAGCAGGGACAGGGGGCGCAATCAGCCCCAGCATTTT.

This clonotype has a handful of counts. The chain combines TRBV7-9 with TRBJ2-5; 11 bases match TRBD2. CDR3 length: 17 residues. Unmatched junction bases numbered 8, after V lost 5 bases and J lost 0 bases. Germline V CDR1 and CDR2: SEHNR, FQNEAQ (reference sequence). CDR3 coding DNA: TGTGCCAGCAGCCAAGATCCACTAGCGGGGGACCAAGAGACCCAGTACTTC. Its translation is CASSQDPLAGDQETQYF.

This clonotype was seen a few times. The chain recombines TRBV20-1 with TRBJ2-5; 9 bases align to TRBD1. The CDR3 contains 15 residues. J lost 5 bases, V lost 0 bases, and 7 bases had no gene match. Germline loops: CDR1 DFQATT, CDR2 SNEGSKA (reference sequence). As DNA, the CDR3 is TGCAGTGCTAGAGAGGGTAGTGGGACAGGGGAGACCCAGTACTTC. Protein sequence: CSAREGSGTGETQYF.

In this sample, this clonotype turned up many times. The rearrangement uses TRBV4-3 and TRBJ1-6, with 7 bases lining up with TRBD1. CDR3 length: 15 residues. Germline CDR1 LGHNA, CDR2 YSLEER. Trimming removed 0 bases from V and 11 bases from J; junction bases left unmatched: 7. CDR3 nucleotide sequence: TGCGCCAGCAGCCAAGATGCGGACAGGCTGGCACCCCTCCACTTT. Translating it yields CASSQDADRLAPLHF.

In this sample, this clonotype turned up a few times. This sequence joins TRBV6-5 and TRBJ1-2, with TRBD1 identical over 7 bases. Germline V lookup: CDR1 MNHEY, CDR2 SVGAGI. Germline trimming cut 6 bases from V and 2 bases from J; bases unmatched to any gene: 3. There are 13 residues in the CDR3. CDR3 nucleotides: TGTGCCAGCAGACGACAGGGCAACTATGGCTACACCTTC. Translated: CASRRQGNYGYTF.

This clonotype was detected many times. The chain joins TRBV2 to TRBJ2-7; 7 nucleotides agree with TRBD2. Unmatched junction bases numbered 5, after V lost 3 bases and J lost 0 bases. Germline V gene data show CDR1 as SNHLY and CDR2 as FYNNEI. The CDR3 spans 15 residues. CDR3 in DNA: TGTGCCAGCAGTGATCGCTCTAGCGGCTCCTACGAGCAGTACTTC. It specifies CASSDRSSGSYEQYF.

This sequence joins TRBV29-1 and TRBJ2-7; 8 positions match TRBD1. The V gene end was trimmed by 8 bases and the J gene end by 3 bases; junction bases not matched to a gene: 9. Germline V CDR1 and CDR2: SQVTM, ANQGSEA. The CDR3 is made up of 13 amino acids. CDR3 DNA sequence: TGCAGCATTGGACAGGGTGGCCACTACGAGCAGTACTTC. This gives the protein CSIGQGGHYEQYF.

The chain uses TRBV7-9 and TRBJ2-7, with 8 bases identical to TRBD1. There are 15 residues in the CDR3. Germline V CDR1 and CDR2: SEHNR, FQNEAQ (reference sequence). The trim removed 5 bases at V and 6 bases at J, leaving 12 bases unmatched. The CDR3 protein is CASSIRATGVVEQYF. The CDR3 nucleotides are TGTGCCAGCAGCATCCGGGCGACAGGGGTCGTCGAGCAGTACTTC.

J is TRBJ2-2 and V is TRBV6-2 or TRBV6-3; D may match TRBD1 or TRBD2 (5 bases each). V shed 10 bases and J shed 3 bases, with 15 bases lying between them. CDR1 is MNHEY, CDR2 SVGEGT, per germline. CDR3 length: 14 amino acids. DNA for the CDR3: TGTGCCACTCGACGGGGCAGGGACACCGGGGAGCTGTTTTTT. Its translation: CATRRGRDTGELFF.

This clonotype was seen a handful of times. The J gene is TRBJ1-1, the V gene TRBV2, with D perhaps TRBD1 (5 bases). V shed 3 bases and J shed 3 bases, with 14 bases lying between them. The CDR3 is made up of 15 amino acids. Germline lookup yields CDR1 SNHLY and CDR2 FYNNEI. Here the CDR3 reads CASSESVDSYTEAFF. As DNA, the CDR3 is TGTGCCAGCAGTGAGTCAGTCGACAGCTACACTGAAGCTTTCTTT.

The rearrangement joins TRBV12-3 or TRBV12-4 to TRBJ1-4; weak D call: TRBD1 (6 bases). CDR3 length: 15 amino acids. The germline V and J ends were trimmed by 4 bases and 6 bases, with 15 bases remaining between them. For the CDR3, the DNA is TGTGCCAGCAGTTCCCTCCAGGGGAGGCATGAAAAACTGTTTTTT. Encoded protein: CASSSLQGRHEKLFF.

The chain couples TRBV20-1 to TRBJ1-5, with D uncertain. The CDR3 runs 16 residues. V lost 3 bases and J 2 bases, leaving 17 bases between the germline ends. Germline assignment: CDR1 DFQATT and CDR2 SNEGSKA (reference sequence). The CDR3 DNA sequence: TGCAGTGCTAGGAACACCCTGAAGTTGGGCAATCAGCCCCAGCATTTT. This sequence encodes CSARNTLKLGNQPQHF.